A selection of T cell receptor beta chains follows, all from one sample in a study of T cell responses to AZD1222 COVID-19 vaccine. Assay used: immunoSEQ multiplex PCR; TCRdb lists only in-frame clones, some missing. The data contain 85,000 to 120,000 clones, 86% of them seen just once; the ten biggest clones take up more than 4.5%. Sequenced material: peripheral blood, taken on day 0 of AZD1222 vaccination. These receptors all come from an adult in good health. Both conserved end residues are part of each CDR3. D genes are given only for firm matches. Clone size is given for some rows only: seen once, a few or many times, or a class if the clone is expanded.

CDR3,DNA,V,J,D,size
CASSHPPYRSYEQYF,TGCGCCAGCAGCCATCCGCCCTACCGGAGCTACGAGCAGTACTTC,TRBV4-1,TRBJ2-7,NA,few
CASSPRYRGNQPQHF,TGTGCCAGCAGCCCCCGTTATCGGGGCAATCAGCCCCAGCATTTT,TRBV27,TRBJ1-5,NA,NA
CASSPQSGTGYGYTF,TGTGCCAGCAGCCCACAATCCGGGACAGGGTATGGCTACACCTTC,TRBV7-2,TRBJ1-2,TRBD1,once
CASSLANGGRGIQYF,TGCGCCAGCAGCTTGGCGAACGGGGGACGGGGCATTCAGTACTTC,TRBV5-1,TRBJ2-4,NA,NA
CASSAGPGAGYTF,TGTGCCAGCTCAGCGGGTCCGGGGGCTGGCTACACCTTC,TRBV12-3/TRBV12-4,TRBJ1-2,NA,NA
CASSEQTVRPGELFF,TGTGCCAGCAGTGAACAGACTGTAAGACCCGGGGAGCTGTTTTTT,TRBV2,TRBJ2-2,NA,few
CASSLGGTGELFF,TGTGCCAGCAGTTTGGGAGGCACCGGGGAGCTGTTTTTT,TRBV12-3/TRBV12-4,TRBJ2-2,NA,NA
CASSPVGDSNQPQHF,TGTGCCAGCAGCCCCGTGGGGGATAGCAATCAGCCCCAGCATTTT,TRBV7-9,TRBJ1-5,NA,NA
CASSEGDRVSPLHF,TGTGCCAGCAGTGAAGGAGACAGGGTCTCACCCCTCCACTTT,TRBV2,TRBJ1-6,TRBD1,NA
CASSQDWSGPNEQFF,TGTGCCAGCAGCCAAGACTGGTCAGGCCCAAATGAGCAGTTCTTC,TRBV4-2,TRBJ2-1,NA,NA
CASSLGQGDSYGYTF,TGCGCCAGCAGCTTGGGGCAGGGGGATAGCTATGGCTACACCTTC,TRBV5-1,TRBJ1-2,TRBD1,NA
CASSETPGQGAEKLFF,TGTGCCAGCAGTGAAACTCCGGGACAGGGGGCTGAAAAACTGTTTTTT,TRBV6-1,TRBJ1-4,TRBD1,medium-sized
CAWSVGQANEKLFF,TGTGCCTGGAGTGTGGGGCAGGCTAATGAAAAACTGTTTTTT,TRBV30,TRBJ1-4,NA,NA
CASRTGWGTEAFF,TGTGCCAGCCGGACGGGTTGGGGCACTGAAGCTTTCTTT,TRBV19,TRBJ1-1,NA,NA
CASSPVTGGAYTGELFF,TGTGCCAGCAGCCCGGTGACAGGGGGCGCTTACACCGGGGAGCTGTTTTTT,TRBV11-3,TRBJ2-2,TRBD1,NA
CATSRGISGQGSYGYTF,TGTGCCACCAGCAGAGGGATCTCGGGACAGGGGAGCTATGGCTACACCTTC,TRBV15,TRBJ1-2,TRBD1,NA
CASSLRSLETQYF,TGTGCCAGCAGCTTGCGCAGCTTGGAGACCCAGTACTTC,TRBV5-6,TRBJ2-5,NA,NA
CASSQDRGTGANYGYTF,TGCGCCAGCAGCCAAGATCGCGGAACAGGAGCTAACTATGGCTACACCTTC,TRBV4-3,TRBJ1-2,NA,NA
CASSFQVGELFF,TGCGCCAGCAGCTTCCAGGTCGGGGAGCTGTTTTTT,TRBV5-1,TRBJ2-2,NA,NA
CASSGRDREYNEQFF,TGTGCCAGCAGCGGCCGGGACAGGGAGTACAATGAGCAGTTCTTC,TRBV5-4,TRBJ2-1,TRBD1,NA